Listed here are 25 T cell receptor beta chains from one sample, sequenced in a study of technical replicates of blood from several donors (dated by TCRdb to about 2017). Library creation used the immunoSEQ multiplex PCR assay. TCRdb took this table from immuneACCESS and kept in-frame rearrangements with V and J called. Such tables lack part of the clones; where checked against another copy, unresolved V genes explain under half of the gap, and the rest is unexplained. The sample records some 70,000 clones, almost 95% of which are singletons. The leading ten clones occupy 0.38% of the sample. The sequenced sample consisted of T cells isolated from PBMCs. Every receptor here comes from a human donor in good health.

The J gene is TRBJ1-4, the V gene TRBV28, with D hard to call. The CDR3 contains 16 residues. CDR1 and CDR2 from the germline V gene are MDHEN and SYDVKM. V was shortened by 3 bases and J by 3 bases, with 14 bases between the two germline ends. The CDR3: CASSFWDGLANEKLFF. As DNA, the CDR3 is TGTGCCAGCAGTTTTTGGGATGGACTAGCTAATGAAAAACTGTTTTTT.

The chain joins TRBV27 to TRBJ1-1; 8 nucleotides match TRBD1. Germline loops: CDR1 MNHEY, CDR2 SMNVEV (reference sequence). This CDR3 contains 14 residues. J lost 4 bases, V lost 8 bases, and 9 bases had no gene match. CDR3: CASGQGGSFTEAFF. The CDR3 nucleotides read TGTGCCAGCGGACAGGGAGGTAGCTTCACTGAAGCTTTCTTT.

The chain has TRBV7-2 and TRBJ2-5; 9 nucleotides align to TRBD1. Germline V gives CDR1 SGHTA, CDR2 FQGNSA. The CDR3 extends over 16 amino acids. V trimming: 1 base; J trimming: 4 bases; junction bases outside the gene matches: 7. The CDR3 coding sequence is TGTGCCAGCAGCTTAGGAACTACAGGGGGCTCAGAGACCCAGTACTTC. Translating gives CASSLGTTGGSETQYF.

V gene TRBV6-1 combines with J gene TRBJ1-1; possibly TRBD1 for D (5 bases). The CDR3 consists of 14 residues. Deletions cut 6 bases from V and 4 bases from J, with 15 bases between. The germline CDR1 and CDR2 sequences are MNHNS and SASEGT. In DNA form, the CDR3 reads TGTGCCAGCAGCCCCTTCGGGGGGACCACTGAAGCTTTCTTT. Its translation is CASSPFGGTTEAFF.

The J gene is TRBJ1-1, the V gene TRBV11-2; no firm D call. From germline, CDR1 is SGHAT and CDR2 FQNNGV. Trimming pared 7 bases from V and 6 bases from J, leaving 21 bases between. The CDR3 runs 15 residues. The CDR3 sequence is CASNKIGLGGPEAFF. CDR3 sequence (DNA): TGTGCCAGCAACAAAATCGGACTGGGAGGTCCTGAAGCTTTCTTT.

J is TRBJ2-7 and V is TRBV29-1, with a weak D call TRBD1 (5 bases). Germline V gene sequence: CDR1 SQVTM, CDR2 ANQGSEA. The CDR3 is 11 amino acids. The germline V and J ends were trimmed by 4 bases and 3 bases, with 7 bases remaining between them. Here the CDR3 DNA reads TGCAGCGTTGTGACAGACTACGAGCAGTACTTC. This translates into CSVVTDYEQYF.

The gene calls are TRBV21-1 and TRBJ1-5; TRBD1 is taken as the D call from the table, unchecked against the DNA. TRBV21-1 is a recognized pseudogene. The CDR3 spans 15 residues. For the CDR3, the DNA is TGTGCCAGCAGCAAACCTGGGACAGGGGATCAGCCCCAGCATTTT. Residues: CASSKPGTGDQPQHF.

The chain recombines TRBV13 with TRBJ1-2, with TRBD1 identical over 11 bases. The CDR3 is 15 residues long. Germline V gene lookup returns CDR1 PRHDT and CDR2 FYEKMQ (reference sequence). Trimming at V came to 5 bases and at J to 4 bases, leaving 6 bases not matched to a gene. This chain's CDR3 is CASSHRTGGSYGYTF. In DNA, the CDR3 is TGTGCCAGCAGCCACCGGACAGGGGGCAGCTATGGCTACACCTTC.

V and J are TRBV19 and TRBJ1-2; 10 bases fit TRBD1. The V gene end was trimmed by 7 bases and the J gene end by 2 bases; junction bases not matched to a gene: 7. The CDR3 has 15 amino acids. CDR1 is LNHDA and CDR2 is SQIVND in the germline V gene (reference sequence). Here the CDR3 DNA reads TGTGCCAGTAAATCTCCGGGACAGGGGAACTATGGCTACACCTTC. Translated: CASKSPGQGNYGYTF.

The V gene is TRBV7-8, the J gene TRBJ1-1, with D unclear. There are 15 residues in the CDR3. Germline V CDR1 and CDR2: SGHVS, FQNEAQ. V was shortened by 1 base and J by 2 bases, with 11 bases between the two germline ends. CDR3 coding DNA: TGTGCCAGCAGCTTAGAGAGGGCGATAAACACTGAAGCTTTCTTT. Residues: CASSLERAINTEAFF.

The rearrangement joins TRBV28 to TRBJ2-7, with D unclear. Germline V lookup: CDR1 MDHEN, CDR2 SYDVKM. V was clipped by 3 bases and J by 3 bases, with 12 bases between them. This CDR3 has 14 residues. The CDR3: CASSFIDAVYEQYF. CDR3 in DNA: TGTGCCAGCAGTTTTATAGATGCGGTCTACGAGCAGTACTTC.

The V and J genes are TRBV28 and TRBJ2-7, with TRBD2 identical over 10 bases. This CDR3 is built from 17 residues. Trimming cost V 3 bases and J 2 bases; bases outside gene matches: 10. Germline CDR1 MDHEN, CDR2 SYDVKM. The CDR3 spells CASSFLTSGPLPYEQYF. DNA for the CDR3: TGTGCCAGCAGTTTTTTGACTAGCGGGCCCCTTCCCTACGAGCAGTACTTC.

The chain uses TRBV7-9 and TRBJ2-3; D is possibly TRBD2 (5 bases). CDR1 and CDR2 (germline): SEHNR, FQNEAQ (reference sequence). The CDR3 sequence is 12 residues long. V lost 11 bases to trimming and J lost 1 base, with 10 bases between them. The CDR3 spells CACPGGTDTQYF. The CDR3 bases are TGTGCCTGCCCCGGGGGCACAGATACGCAGTATTTT.

The rearrangement links TRBV2 to TRBJ1-2, with D maybe TRBD1 (6 bases). This CDR3 region has 14 residues. V gave up 8 bases and J gave up 6 bases, with 19 bases separating them. Germline V gene sequence: CDR1 SNHLY, CDR2 FYNNEI. The CDR3 DNA is TGTGCCAGCTCCAGTTCCGGGACAATAGATGGCTACACCTTC. Translation: CASSSSGTIDGYTF.

This clone was picked up a small number of times. V and J are TRBV7-3 and TRBJ2-1; 7 bases match TRBD1. Germline CDR1 SGHTA, CDR2 FQGTGA. V dropped 1 base and J dropped 7; count of bases not matched to a gene: 4. The CDR3 runs 14 residues. CDR3 nucleotide sequence: TGTGCCAGCAGCTTAATAGCAGGGGGAAATGAGCAGTTCTTC. Translating it yields CASSLIAGGNEQFF.

The V call is TRBV5-5, the J call TRBJ1-5, with D perhaps matching TRBD1 (5 bases). The V gene's germline CDR1 is SGHKS and CDR2 YYEKEE (reference sequence). The CDR3 spans 13 residues. Trimming pared 0 bases from V and 6 bases from J, leaving 7 bases between. The CDR3 reads CASSLGGGQPQHF. The CDR3, as DNA: TGTGCCAGCAGCTTGGGGGGGGGTCAGCCCCAGCATTTT.

The rearrangement joins TRBV19 to TRBJ1-2, with TRBD1 as a possible D gene (5 bases). Germline V gene sequence: CDR1 LNHDA, CDR2 SQIVND (reference sequence). The CDR3 contains 17 residues. Trimming stripped 2 bases from V and 3 bases from J, with 19 bases between. CDR3 nucleotide sequence: TGTGCCAGTAGTATATTTGCGGGGACCGATGGGGACTATGGCTACACCTTC. Amino acids: CASSIFAGTDGDYGYTF.

CDR3 in amino acids: CAWSTGSTTDTQYF. CDR3 nucleotide sequence: TGTGCCTGGAGTACAGGATCAACTACAGATACGCAGTATTTT. The J gene is TRBJ2-3, the V gene TRBV30; weak D call: TRBD1 (5 bases). Germline-derived CDR1 and CDR2 are GTSNPN and SVGIG (reference sequence). There are 14 residues in the CDR3. Trimming stripped 2 bases from V and 3 bases from J, with 12 bases between.

This chain uses TRBV7-2 with TRBJ2-5, with TRBD2 matching 8 bases. The CDR3 consists of 14 residues. CDR1 and CDR2 (germline): SGHTA, FQGNSA. V shed 5 bases, J shed 5 bases, and the junction held 7 bases outside the gene matches. This chain's CDR3 is CASSRGGTTETQYF. The CDR3 DNA reads as TGTGCCAGCAGCCGGGGGGGTACGACCGAGACCCAGTACTTC. The entire variable domain, with the rest obtained from reference TRBV7-2 and TRBJ2-5, is as follows: GAGVSQSPSNKVTEKGKDVELRCDPISGHTALYWYRQSLGQGLEFLIYFQGNSAPDKSGLPSDRFSAERTGGSVSTLTIQRTQQEDSAVYLCASSRGGTTETQYFGPGTRLLVL.

DNA of the CDR3: TGCGCCACCTCAGAATGGAATGAAAAACTGTTTTTT. Translation: CATSEWNEKLFF. The chain has TRBV23-1 and TRBJ1-4; the D is unclear. TRBV23-1 carries the ORF label, with uncertain function. The length of the CDR3 is 12 residues. The ends were cut back, 10 bases at V and 5 bases at J, with 11 bases in the middle.

This chain links TRBV2 with TRBJ1-5, with D unresolved. V was trimmed by 3 bases and J by 4 bases, leaving 13 bases between them. CDR3 length: 15 residues. CDR1 is SNHLY, CDR2 FYNNEI, per germline. CDR3 sequence: CASSDFAGPNQPQHF. As DNA, the CDR3 is TGTGCCAGCAGTGATTTTGCAGGTCCTAATCAGCCCCAGCATTTT.

V is TRBV2 and J is TRBJ2-3; D is ambiguous. V gave up 5 bases and J gave up 4 bases, with 13 bases separating them. CDR3 length equals 14 residues. Germline CDR1 SNHLY, CDR2 FYNNEI. The CDR3 DNA sequence: TGTGCCAGCAGTTTAGAAGCCTCGGCAGATACGCAGTATTTT. It yields the protein CASSLEASADTQYF.

The chain couples TRBV11-3 to TRBJ2-3; 13 bases align to TRBD2. This CDR3 contains 16 residues. The trim removed 5 bases at V and 2 bases at J, leaving 4 bases unmatched. Germline CDR1 is SGHNT and CDR2 is YENEEA. The CDR3 sequence: CASSRGLAGNTDTQYF. In DNA, the CDR3 is TGTGCCAGCAGCAGGGGACTAGCGGGAAACACAGATACGCAGTATTTT.

The chain has TRBV28 and TRBJ1-5, with TRBD1 as a possible D gene (6 bases). V lost 6 bases and J lost 5, with 14 bases in between. In germline, CDR1 is MDHEN, CDR2 SYDVKM. The CDR3 has 14 residues. This CDR3 reads CASSLADSYQPQHF. CDR3 in DNA: TGTGCCAGCAGCCTTGCGGACAGTTATCAGCCCCAGCATTTT.

The V call is TRBV25-1, the J call TRBJ1-5; D gene unclear. The CDR3 extends over 14 amino acids. V lost 2 bases and J 2 bases, leaving 7 bases between the germline ends. The germline V gene encodes CDR1 MGHDK and CDR2 SYGVNS. CDR3 sequence: CASSERVGNQPQHF. The CDR3 bases are TGTGCCAGCAGTGAACGAGTGGGCAATCAGCCCCAGCATTTT.